Below, 29 T cell receptor beta chains from the same sample are listed, as sequenced in a study of blood T cells in healthy people across ages. For the second PCR, which ran for roughly 6 to 12 cycles, a sample-barcoded 5' primer and a J-beta primer mix were used. MiXCR, run by TCRdb on the 5' RACE reads, gives a single entry per CDR3 protein. The top ten clones hold about 3% of a sample with around 800,000 distinct CDR3 sequences, roughly 25% of them seen once. The sample was also reused in another study, on T cells of mothers and their children.

The specimen was blood. Every receptor here comes from a boy under 18 in good health.

This clonotype has more than one count but fewer than ten. The J gene is TRBJ2-5, the V gene TRBV7-2, with D possibly called TRBD1 or TRBD2 (5 bases each). Between the trimmed V and J ends, which lost 0 bases and 9 bases, there was a span of 14 bases. CDR1 is SGHTA and CDR2 is FQGNSA in the germline V gene. This CDR3 contains 14 residues. This chain's CDR3 is CASSLAGVPEAQYF. The CDR3 bases are TGTGCCAGCAGCTTAGCGGGGGTGCCCGAGGCCCAGTACTTC.

The V call is TRBV20-1, the J call TRBJ2-6, with 9 bases that match TRBD1. This CDR3 contains 19 residues. Germline V lookup: CDR1 DFQATT, CDR2 SNEGSKA (reference sequence). Trimming removed 0 bases from V and 2 bases from J; junction bases left unmatched: 11. CDR3 coding DNA: TGCAGTGCTAGAGACCGGGACAGGGAGCCCGCAACTGGGGCCAACGTCCTGACTTTC. Protein sequence: CSARDRDREPATGANVLTF.

This clonotype was seen more than once but under ten times. V and J are TRBV6-1 and TRBJ2-3, with 13 bases identical to TRBD2. The CDR3 totals 16 residues. The V segment lost 6 bases and the J segment 2 bases; nucleotides outside the gene matches: 5. CDR1 and CDR2 (germline): MNHNS, SASEGT. CDR3 DNA: TGTGCCAGCAGCGAACTAGCGGGGGGGTACACAGATACGCAGTATTTT. This sequence encodes CASSELAGGYTDTQYF.

This clonotype occurred a few times. The rearrangement joins TRBV11-2 to TRBJ1-5; D gene uncertain. Germline CDR1 reads SGHAT; CDR2 reads FQNNGV. V was trimmed by 5 bases and J by 2 bases, leaving 10 bases between them. The length of the CDR3 is 14 residues. This CDR3 is CASSPETGNQPQHF. Written as DNA, the CDR3 is TGTGCCAGCAGCCCTGAGACGGGCAATCAGCCCCAGCATTTT.

This clonotype appeared a few times. This chain joins TRBV5-8 and TRBJ1-5; maybe TRBD1 (5 bases). V gave up 4 bases and J gave up 6 bases, with 20 bases separating them. The length of the CDR3 is 16 residues. Germline loops: CDR1 SGHTS, CDR2 YDEGEE. The CDR3 loop reads CASSPWGVSGSQPQHF. The CDR3 DNA follows: TGTGCCAGCAGCCCGTGGGGGGTTAGTGGCAGTCAGCCCCAGCATTTT.

This clonotype appeared a few times. The chain has TRBV20-1 and TRBJ2-1; no clear D gene. The CDR3 sequence is 10 residues long. Germline loops: CDR1 DFQATT, CDR2 SNEGSKA (reference sequence). V lost 5 bases and J lost 7, with 6 bases in between. Here the CDR3 DNA reads TGCAGTGCTGCCCTGAATGAGCAGTTCTTC. This encodes CSAALNEQFF.

This chain connects TRBV6-6 to TRBJ1-5; the D gene is possibly TRBD1 (5 bases). The CDR3 has 14 residues. V lost 5 bases, J lost 14 bases, and 22 bases lay in between. CDR1 is MNHNY, CDR2 SVGAGI, per germline (reference sequence). DNA for the CDR3: TGTGCCAGCAGTGCGGGACTGCCCGGCAGTTTCAAGCATTTT. This encodes CASSAGLPGSFKHF.

The table lists this clonotype with a few counts. V gene TRBV10-3 combines with J gene TRBJ2-2; 9 nucleotides match TRBD2. Germline trimming cut 6 bases from V and 6 bases from J; bases unmatched to any gene: 2. The CDR3 is 13 amino acids. Germline-derived CDR1 and CDR2 are ENHRY and SYGVKD. CDR3 in amino acids: CAISGTSPGELFF. In DNA, the CDR3 is TGTGCCATCAGCGGGACTAGCCCCGGGGAGCTGTTTTTT.

This clonotype occurred a few times. The V and J genes are TRBV12-3 or TRBV12-4 and TRBJ1-2; weak D call: TRBD1 (5 bases). CDR3 length: 13 residues. Trimming took off 3 bases at V and 4 bases at J, with 9 bases between the two ends. CDR3 sequence: CASSFGARYGYTF. The CDR3 coding sequence is TGTGCCAGCAGTTTCGGGGCCCGCTATGGCTACACCTTC.

The chain is built from TRBV5-6 and TRBJ2-1, with a tentative D call TRBD1 (6 bases). Germline-derived CDR1 and CDR2 are SGHDT and YYEEEE. V lost 4 bases, J lost 4 bases, and 18 bases lay in between. There are 16 residues in the CDR3. For the CDR3, the DNA is TGTGCCAGCAGCCCCCAGGGGTCAAGGGCTTACAATGAGCAGTTCTTC. Its protein product is CASSPQGSRAYNEQFF.

The rearrangement joins TRBV7-6 to TRBJ2-2; either TRBD1 or TRBD2 may fit D (5 bases each). The CDR3 has 16 residues. Germline V gene lookup returns CDR1 SGHVS and CDR2 FNYEAQ. V shed 5 bases and J shed 3 bases, with 16 bases lying between them. CDR3 DNA sequence: TGTGCCAGCAGCGGATTGAGTTGGGACGACACCGGGGAGCTGTTTTTT. This codes for CASSGLSWDDTGELFF.

The gene calls are TRBV4-2 and TRBJ1-4; a possible D gene is TRBD1 (5 bases). Between the trimmed V and J ends, which lost 0 bases and 6 bases, there was a span of 20 bases. The CDR3 loop spans 18 amino acids. Germline assignment: CDR1 LGHNA and CDR2 YNFKEQ. The CDR3 loop reads CASSQDFRTRTGDEKLFF. The CDR3 DNA follows: TGTGCCAGCAGCCAAGATTTTCGGACAAGGACGGGTGATGAAAAACTGTTTTTT.

This chain uses TRBV10-3 with TRBJ2-7; D ambiguous. Per the germline V gene, CDR1 is ENHRY and CDR2 is SYGVKD. The CDR3 consists of 12 residues. Trimming stripped 2 bases from V and 3 bases from J, with 5 bases between. The CDR3 DNA reads TGTGCCATCAGTGAGAGACTCTACGAGCAGTACTTC. This translates into CAISERLYEQYF.

Regarding this clonotype: One junction end disagrees with the germline gene, perhaps due to a read error. The rearrangement joins TRBV6-5 to TRBJ1-1, with unresolved D. The CDR3 extends over 13 amino acids. Germline V CDR1 and CDR2: MNHEY, SVGAGI. The CDR3 protein is CAGSPRTYTEAFF. Written as DNA, the CDR3 is TGTGCCGGCAGTCCGCGGACGTATACCGAAGCTTTCTTT.

This clonotype has a handful of counts. The V call is TRBV4-1, the J call TRBJ1-4; TRBD1 might be the D (5 bases). CDR1 is MGHRA and CDR2 is YSYEKL in the germline V gene. V lost 3 bases and J 8 bases, leaving 10 bases between the germline ends. This CDR3 is 13 amino acids long. The chain's CDR3 is CASSQQGSEKLFF. The CDR3 bases are TGCGCCAGCAGCCAGCAGGGTTCGGAAAAACTGTTTTTT.

To note about this clonotype: An end of the junction differs from the germline gene, which may be a read error. The rearrangement links TRBV20-1 to TRBJ2-1; D is undetermined. CDR3 length: 13 residues. Germline CDR1 and CDR2: DFQATT and SNEGSKA (reference sequence). The DNA for the CDR3 is TGCAGTGCCGTAAGTGGCTCCCACAATGAGCAGTTCTTC. This gives the protein CSAVSGSHNEQFF.

This clonotype was found a few times. The J gene is TRBJ2-5, the V gene TRBV4-2, with 7 bases lining up with TRBD2. In germline, CDR1 is LGHNA, CDR2 YNFKEQ. The CDR3 runs to 18 residues. V shed 0 bases and J 1 base; nucleotides not matched to a gene: 11. The CDR3 loop reads CASSQDLAAGAFQETQYF. As DNA, the CDR3 is TGTGCCAGCAGCCAAGATTTAGCGGCGGGAGCATTCCAAGAGACCCAGTACTTC.

On this clonotype: This likely comes from a read error, as the CDR3 has no conserved phenylalanine or tryptophan at its end. This chain links TRBV6-5 with TRBJ2-3; D may be TRBD1 (6 bases). The CDR3 covers 15 residues. The V end was cut by 6 bases, the J end by 8 bases, with 21 bases between. Germline CDR1 MNHEY, CDR2 SVGAGI. The CDR3 coding sequence is TGTGCCAGCAGCGCGACAGGATTACGGGGTCTTACGCAGTATCTT. It specifies CASSATGLRGLTQYL.

Concerning this clonotype: Mismatch with germline at one junction end may stem from a read error. J is TRBJ2-7 and V is TRBV20-1, with TRBD2 as a possible D gene (6 bases). The length of the CDR3 is 14 residues. Germline V lookup: CDR1 DFQATT, CDR2 SNEGSKA (reference sequence). In DNA, the CDR3 is TGCAGTGCTCGGGCTAGCGAGAGTTTTTACGGGCAGTACTTC. It translates to CSARASESFYGQYF.

The chain uses TRBV27 and TRBJ2-7; 7 bases are shared with TRBD1. The CDR3 length is 11 residues. V lost 7 bases to trimming and J lost 4 bases; unmatched junction nucleotides: 1. The V gene's germline CDR1 is MNHEY and CDR2 SMNVEV (reference sequence). CDR3 in DNA: TGTGCCAGCACGACAGGGTACGAGCAGTACTTC. This gives the protein CASTTGYEQYF.

The chain links TRBV2 to TRBJ2-1; 7 bases line up with TRBD1. The germline gives CDR1 SNHLY, CDR2 FYNNEI. With V trimmed by 1 base and J by 5 bases, 8 bases remained unmatched. The CDR3 contains 16 residues. CDR3: CASSEVGGEVDNEQFF. CDR3 bases: TGTGCCAGCAGTGAAGTAGGGGGCGAGGTCGACAATGAGCAGTTCTTC.

This clonotype was seen ten or more times. At one end, the junction sequence differs from germline, possibly due to a read error. The genes are TRBV12-3 or TRBV12-4 and TRBJ2-2; 11 bases map to TRBD2. The CDR3 is made up of 14 amino acids. The CDR3 reads CASSLAGGPGELFF. In DNA form, the CDR3 reads TGTGCCAGCAGCTTAGCGGGGGGGCCCGGGGAGCTGTTTTTT.

V gene TRBV20-1 combines with J gene TRBJ2-6; possibly TRBD1 or TRBD2 for D (5 bases each). The CDR3 loop spans 16 amino acids. Per the germline V gene, CDR1 is DFQATT and CDR2 is SNEGSKA (reference sequence). V lost 5 bases and J lost 2, with 16 bases in between. CDR3 protein: CSASGTTRPGANVLTF. The DNA of the CDR3 is TGCAGTGCTTCCGGGACCACCCGCCCTGGGGCCAACGTCCTGACTTTC.

The rearrangement links TRBV29-1 to TRBJ1-1; possible D gene TRBD1, 5 bases. The CDR3 totals 13 residues. The V gene's germline CDR1 is SQVTM and CDR2 ANQGSEA. The germline V and J ends were trimmed by 4 bases and 0 bases, with 9 bases remaining between them. The CDR3 DNA follows: TGCAGCGTTGCCGGGGGGATGAACACTGAAGCTTTCTTT. Translating gives CSVAGGMNTEAFF.

The sample holds a few counts of this clonotype. V usage is TRBV29-1 and J usage is TRBJ2-7; 10 bases fit TRBD1. The CDR3 totals 13 residues. Germline V CDR1 and CDR2: SQVTM, ANQGSEA. The V gene end was trimmed by 3 bases and the J gene end by 6 bases; junction bases not matched to a gene: 5. The CDR3 DNA sequence: TGCAGCGTTGAGGGGACAGGGGAAACCGAGCAGTACTTC. Translation: CSVEGTGETEQYF.

The V gene is TRBV7-8, the J gene TRBJ2-2, with TRBD1 identical over 7 bases. V lost 4 bases to trimming and J lost 5 bases; unmatched junction nucleotides: 7. This CDR3 is 15 amino acids long. The germline CDR1 and CDR2 sequences are SGHVS and FQNEAQ. CDR3 sequence reads: CASSSRTGLTGELFF. The CDR3 nucleotides read TGTGCCAGCAGCTCAAGGACAGGCTTGACCGGGGAGCTGTTTTTT. Supplemented by reference TRBV7-8 and TRBJ2-2, the full variable domain reads GAGVSQSPRYKVAKRGQDVALRCDPISGHVSLFWYQQALGQGPEFLTYFQNEAQLDKSGLPSDRFFAERPEGSVSTLKIQRTQQEDSAVYLCASSSRTGLTGELFFGEGSRLTVL.

The chain employs TRBV15 and TRBJ2-4; a possible D gene is TRBD1 (6 bases). CDR3 size: 15 residues. Germline-derived CDR1 and CDR2 are LNHNV and YYDKDF (reference sequence). V was shortened by 0 bases and J by 2 bases, with 8 bases between the two germline ends. DNA for the CDR3: TGTGCCACCAGCAGAGATAGGGGGACCAAAAACATTCAGTACTTC. Its protein is CATSRDRGTKNIQYF.

This clonotype was detected only a few times. The chain couples TRBV5-1 to TRBJ1-5, with TRBD1 as a possible D gene (5 bases). The length of the CDR3 is 14 residues. Germline values: CDR1 SGHRS, CDR2 YFSETQ. V gave up 4 bases and J gave up 7 bases, with 15 bases separating them. The CDR3 is CASSPWGGGQPQHF. The DNA of the CDR3 is TGCGCCAGCAGCCCCTGGGGCGGGGGGCAGCCCCAGCATTTT.

The chain is built from TRBV12-3 or TRBV12-4 and TRBJ2-5, with D tentatively TRBD1 (5 bases). V was shortened by 4 bases and J by 4 bases, with 10 bases between the two germline ends. The CDR3 sequence is 13 residues long. The CDR3 region has the DNA TGTGCCAGCAGTTCTACGACAGTAGAGACCCAGTACTTC. The encoded protein is CASSSTTVETQYF.